This passage covers 26 T cell receptor beta chains from one sample sequenced in a study of shared clonotypes between healthy human individuals (TCRdb year 2020). Library prep was done by the immunoSEQ multiplex PCR assay. The clones in this table, taken by TCRdb from immuneACCESS, are in-frame only. Not every clone is retained; where verified, under half of the shortfall comes from an unresolved V gene, and the cause of the rest is unknown. In this sample the table shows approximately 980,000 clones, approximately 80% of which occur a single time. Clones ranked in the top ten supply over 1.3% of the sample. The sample comprised memory CD4+ T cells sorted from blood. What the cell subset or site label conveys for this sample: CD45RA-negative fraction. These receptors all come from a man between 18 and 35 years old in good health.

V usage is TRBV29-1 and J usage is TRBJ1-1, with TRBD1 matching over 7 bases. V lost 7 bases, J lost 5 bases, and 10 bases stayed unmatched. The CDR3 extends over 13 amino acids. The germline gives CDR1 SQVTM, CDR2 ANQGSEA. CDR3 nucleotides: TGCAGCGCTTGGACAGGTAAGGGGACTGAAGCTTTCTTT. Translated, it gives CSAWTGKGTEAFF. The full variable domain, in which reference TRBV29-1 and TRBJ1-1 provide the parts outside the CDR3, is SAVISQKPSRDICQRGTSLTIQCQVDSQVTMMFWYRQQPGQSLTLIATANQGSEATYESGFVIDKFPISRPNLTFSTLTVSNMSPEDSSIYLCSAWTGKGTEAFFGQGTRLTVV.

J is TRBJ2-7 and V is TRBV28; 14 bases align to TRBD2. The CDR3 totals 14 residues. After removal of 5 bases from V and 7 bases from J, the junction contained 4 bases not matched to a gene. The germline V gene encodes CDR1 MDHEN and CDR2 SYDVKM. The CDR3 bases are TGTGCCAGCAGTAGACTAGCGGGAGGGAGAGAGCAGTACTTC. Residues: CASSRLAGGREQYF.

This chain links TRBV18 with TRBJ1-5; D not resolved. Germline CDR1 KGHSH, CDR2 LQKENI. V lost 2 bases to trimming and J lost 7 bases, with 15 bases between them. The CDR3 has 15 amino acids. The CDR3 loop is CASSPDGRDTQPQHF. The CDR3 nucleotides are TGTGCCAGCTCACCAGACGGACGCGACACGCAGCCCCAGCATTTT.

About this clone: Other nucleotide sequences in the sample specify the same CDR3. The chain couples TRBV11-3 to TRBJ2-5; D is possibly TRBD1 or TRBD2 (6 bases each). The V end lost 0 bases, the J end lost 2 bases, and 10 bases lay between the germline ends. Germline loops: CDR1 SGHNT, CDR2 YENEEA. This CDR3 is 15 amino acids long. In nucleotides, the CDR3 is TGTGCCAGCAGCTTAGACGGGGGCGAGCAAGAGACCCAGTACTTC. Residues: CASSLDGGEQETQYF.

This chain connects TRBV30 to TRBJ1-4; the match to TRBD1 covers 10 bases. CDR1 and CDR2 from the germline V gene are GTSNPN and SVGIG (reference sequence). The CDR3 covers 15 residues. V was pared by 2 bases and J by 8 bases, with 8 bases of the junction left unmatched. The CDR3: CAWSFGTGAGEKLFF. DNA of the CDR3: TGTGCCTGGAGTTTTGGGACAGGGGCTGGAGAAAAACTGTTTTTT.

A remark on this clone: In the same sample, other DNA sequences code for this CDR3. This rearrangement joins TRBV5-1 to TRBJ2-5, with D tentatively TRBD1 (6 bases). CDR3 size: 14 residues. The germline V gene encodes CDR1 SGHRS and CDR2 YFSETQ. V lost 2 bases to trimming and J lost 4 bases, with 12 bases between them. CDR3 residues: CASSLQGPGETQYF. CDR3 bases: TGCGCCAGCAGCTTACAGGGACCCGGAGAGACCCAGTACTTC.

Points on this clone: Other DNA sequences of this sample code for an identical CDR3. The V and J genes are TRBV7-2 and TRBJ2-1, with D unresolved. V gave up 5 bases and J gave up 5 bases, with 10 bases separating them. Germline lookup yields CDR1 SGHTA and CDR2 FQGNSA. CDR3 length: 13 amino acids. This chain's CDR3 is CASSLNRDNEQFF. The CDR3 bases are TGTGCCAGCAGCCTCAATCGCGACAATGAGCAGTTCTTC.

The rearrangement uses TRBV14 and TRBJ1-4, with unresolved D. The CDR3 consists of 16 residues. Trimming removed 2 bases from V and 0 bases from J, with 10 bases in between. Germline V gene sequence: CDR1 SGHDN, CDR2 FVKESK. CDR3 loop: CASSQPGDATNEKLFF. The CDR3 DNA reads TGTGCCAGCAGCCAACCGGGAGACGCAACTAATGAAAAACTGTTTTTT. Based on the CDR3 plus reference TRBV14 and TRBJ1-4, the full variable domain is EAGVTQFPSHSVIEKGQTVTLRCDPISGHDNLYWYRRVMGKEIKFLLHFVKESKQDESGMPNNRFLAERTGGTYSTLKVQPAELEDSGVYFCASSQPGDATNEKLFFGSGTQLSVL.

CDR3 residues: CASSGGTNTEAFF. The CDR3 DNA reads TGTGCCAGCAGTGGCGGGACGAACACTGAAGCTTTCTTT. This sequence joins TRBV25-1 and TRBJ1-1, with D possibly being TRBD1 (5 bases). The ends were cut back, 4 bases at V and 1 base at J, with 7 bases in the middle. This CDR3 region has 13 residues. The germline gives CDR1 MGHDK, CDR2 SYGVNS.

The chain uses TRBV19 and TRBJ2-1, with TRBD1 as a possible D gene (5 bases). Germline V gene lookup returns CDR1 LNHDA and CDR2 SQIVND (reference sequence). The V and J ends lost 7 bases and 5 bases respectively, with 15 bases between them. The length of the CDR3 is 14 residues. CDR3 residues: CASKDRTLNNEQFF. CDR3 bases: TGTGCCAGTAAAGATAGGACACTTAACAATGAGCAGTTCTTC. Filled out from reference TRBV19 and TRBJ2-1, the complete variable domain reads DGGITQSPKYLFRKEGQNVTLSCEQNLNHDAMYWYRQDPGQGLRLIYYSQIVNDFQKGDIAEGYSVSREKKESFPLTVTSAQKNPTAFYLCASKDRTLNNEQFFGPGTRLTVL.

The rearrangement links TRBV11-3 to TRBJ2-2, with TRBD2 identical over 7 bases. With V trimmed by 4 bases and J by 7 bases, 6 bases remained unmatched. Germline V gene sequence: CDR1 SGHNT, CDR2 YENEEA. The CDR3 consists of 14 residues. The CDR3 DNA reads as TGTGCCAGCAGCTCGGGGAGGGCCAACGGGGAGCTGTTTTTT. Translation: CASSSGRANGELFF.

The CDR3 region is CASSVQVSNTEAFF. The CDR3 DNA is TGCGCCAGCAGCGTACAGGTTTCGAACACTGAAGCTTTCTTT. The rearrangement links TRBV5-1 to TRBJ1-1; possibly TRBD1 for D (5 bases). There are 14 residues in the CDR3. V was clipped by 4 bases and J by 1 base, with 11 bases between them. CDR1 is SGHRS and CDR2 is YFSETQ in the germline V gene. Full variable domain (remainder filled in from reference TRBV5-1 and TRBJ1-1): KAGVTQTPRYLIKTRGQQVTLSCSPISGHRSVSWYQQTPGQGLQFLFEYFSETQRNKGNFPGRFSGRQFSNSRSEMNVSTLELGDSALYLCASSVQVSNTEAFFGQGTRLTVV.

As regards this clone: Germline and junction disagree at one end, which may indicate a read error. The same CDR3 arises from other DNA sequences in this sample as well. This chain joins TRBV6-5 and TRBJ2-7; D possibly matches TRBD1 or TRBD2 (5 bases each). Germline CDR1 is MNHEY and CDR2 is SVGAGI. This CDR3 contains 12 residues. The CDR3 DNA reads as TGCGCCAGCAGGAAGGGACCCTACGAGCAGTACTTC. This translates into CASRKGPYEQYF.

The chain employs TRBV5-5 and TRBJ2-1; maybe TRBD1 (6 bases). Trimming took off 0 bases at V and 1 base at J, with 17 bases between the two ends. Per the germline V gene, CDR1 is SGHKS and CDR2 is YYEKEE (reference sequence). This CDR3 has 18 amino acids. CDR3 residues: CASSLAPFQGNSYNEQFF. The CDR3 nucleotides are TGTGCCAGCAGCTTGGCCCCCTTCCAGGGGAATTCCTACAATGAGCAGTTCTTC.

The chain has TRBV11-2 and TRBJ2-3; TRBD2 agrees at 8 bases. After removal of 5 bases from V and 3 bases from J, the junction contained 4 bases not matched to a gene. The CDR3 consists of 14 residues. CDR1 is SGHAT and CDR2 is FQNNGV in the germline V gene. CDR3 in amino acids: CASSAGGRTDTQYF. CDR3 in DNA: TGTGCCAGCAGCGCGGGGGGTAGGACAGATACGCAGTATTTT.

V gene TRBV5-4 combines with J gene TRBJ2-5; TRBD2 aligns across 9 bases. After removal of 7 bases from V and 2 bases from J, the junction contained 9 bases not matched to a gene. The CDR3 is 15 amino acids. Looked up from germline, CDR1 is SGHNT and CDR2 is YYREEE (reference sequence). The CDR3, as DNA: TGTGCCAGCTCTGAGCGGGGGGACCTACAAGAGACCCAGTACTTC. This encodes CASSERGDLQETQYF. The full variable domain, rest sourced from reference TRBV5-4 and TRBJ2-5, is ETGVTQSPTHLIKTRGQQVTLRCSSQSGHNTVSWYQQALGQGPQFIFQYYREEENGRGNFPPRFSGLQFPNYSSELNVNALELDDSALYLCASSERGDLQETQYFGPGTRLLVL.

The chain employs TRBV10-3 and TRBJ2-2; D remains ambiguous. V was shortened by 6 bases and J by 5 bases, with 13 bases between the two germline ends. The CDR3 consists of 14 residues. Germline assignment: CDR1 ENHRY and CDR2 SYGVKD. The DNA of the CDR3 is TGTGCCATCAGCCCCGTGCCACAGACCGGGGAGCTGTTTTTT. This encodes CAISPVPQTGELFF.

The chain carries TRBV10-3 and TRBJ2-2; weak D call: TRBD1 (6 bases). Germline loops: CDR1 ENHRY, CDR2 SYGVKD. V gave up 2 bases and J gave up 2 bases, with 12 bases separating them. CDR3 length: 16 amino acids. This CDR3 is CAISESRGSNTGELFF. As DNA, the CDR3 is TGTGCCATCAGTGAGAGCAGGGGCAGCAACACCGGGGAGCTGTTTTTT.

The chain combines TRBV6-1 with TRBJ1-5, with TRBD1 matching over 11 bases. Germline loops: CDR1 MNHNS, CDR2 SASEGT. After removal of 4 bases from V and 3 bases from J, the junction contained 2 bases not matched to a gene. The CDR3 spans 15 residues. The CDR3 protein is CASSGTGGLNQPQHF. CDR3 DNA: TGTGCCAGCAGTGGGACAGGGGGCCTCAATCAGCCCCAGCATTTT.

This sequence joins TRBV5-1 and TRBJ1-4; D is possibly TRBD1 (5 bases). This CDR3 is 15 amino acids long. Germline CDR1 SGHRS, CDR2 YFSETQ. Trimming pared 4 bases from V and 3 bases from J, leaving 13 bases between. CDR3 sequence: CASSTSGGSNEKLFF. The DNA of the CDR3 is TGCGCCAGCAGCACATCGGGGGGATCTAATGAAAAACTGTTTTTT.

The genes are TRBV6-1 and TRBJ2-3; TRBD2 aligns across 7 bases. There are 14 residues in the CDR3. Germline V gene lookup returns CDR1 MNHNS and CDR2 SASEGT. V shed 5 bases and J 9 bases; nucleotides not matched to a gene: 11. CDR3 sequence: CASSSLTSRATQYF. The CDR3 nucleotides read TGTGCCAGCAGTTCCCTGACTAGCCGGGCAACGCAGTATTTT.

The chain couples TRBV6-6 to TRBJ2-5; 9 bases agree with TRBD1. V was pared by 7 bases and J by 5 bases, with 8 bases of the junction left unmatched. This CDR3 contains 14 residues. Germline values: CDR1 MNHNY, CDR2 SVGAGI (reference sequence). CDR3 in amino acids: CASTATGGGETQYF. The DNA of the CDR3 is TGTGCCAGCACCGCAACAGGGGGCGGTGAGACCCAGTACTTC.

V gene TRBV5-6 combines with J gene TRBJ2-7, with a possible D match to TRBD2 (5 bases). The V end was cut by 0 bases, the J end by 6 bases, with 13 bases between. In germline, CDR1 is SGHDT, CDR2 YYEEEE. This CDR3 has 14 amino acids. The CDR3 DNA reads as TGTGCCAGCAGCTTGGACAGCCGCCTAGCCGAGCAGTACTTC. Its translation is CASSLDSRLAEQYF. Full variable domain (missing parts from reference TRBV5-6 and TRBJ2-7): DAGVTQSPTHLIKTRGQQVTLRCSPKSGHDTVSWYQQALGQGPQFIFQYYEEEERQRGNFPDRFSGHQFPNYSSELNVNALLLGDSALYLCASSLDSRLAEQYFGPGTRLTVT.

The V and J genes are TRBV2 and TRBJ2-1; the match to TRBD1 covers 7 bases. Germline CDR1 and CDR2: SNHLY and FYNNEI. Losses at the gene ends were 4 bases for V and 5 bases for J; bases not matched to a gene: 8. The CDR3 length is 15 residues. CDR3: CASSARGQVHNEQFF. CDR3 bases: TGTGCCAGCAGTGCAAGGGGGCAGGTACACAATGAGCAGTTCTTC.

The chain is built from TRBV7-9 and TRBJ1-3, with 7 bases aligning to TRBD1. The CDR3 has 15 amino acids. The J segment lost 2 bases and the V segment lost 6 bases, leaving 7 bases of the junction unmatched. In germline, CDR1 is SEHNR, CDR2 FQNEAQ (reference sequence). The CDR3 sequence: CASRRDSLAGNTIYF. The CDR3 region has the DNA TGTGCCAGCAGACGGGACAGTCTAGCTGGAAACACCATATATTTT.

The V and J genes are TRBV20-1 and TRBJ2-1; no clear D gene. Between the trimmed V and J ends, which lost 2 bases and 7 bases, there was a span of 6 bases. Germline assignment: CDR1 DFQATT and CDR2 SNEGSKA (reference sequence). The CDR3 covers 11 residues. CDR3 sequence reads: CSARFRNEQFF. The DNA for the CDR3 is TGCAGTGCTAGATTCAGGAATGAGCAGTTCTTC.